A selection of T cell receptor beta chains follows, all from one sample in a study of CD8+ T cells in alopecia areata. Produced via immunoSEQ multiplex PCR; TCRdb's table is partial and in-frame only. Of fewer than 200,000 clones listed, roughly 50% are singletons. The specimen comprised CD4+ T cells sorted from blood, sampled at approximately week 56, from a patient treated with tofacitinib. The receptors were sampled from a human donor with alopecia areata. CDR3s include the opening cysteine and the closing phenylalanine or tryptophan. The order of the fields is D gene, V gene, CDR3 length, J gene, clone size, CDR3 protein, CDR3 DNA. D genes are given only for firm matches. Rows may omit the clone size; those that give it use once, few, many or a size class.

D: .; V: TRBV23-1; length: 14; J: TRBJ1-1; size: few; CDR3: CASSQSGHYTEAFF; DNA: TGCGCCAGCAGTCAATCGGGGCACTACACTGAAGCTTTCTTT
D: .; V: TRBV25-1; length: 13; J: TRBJ1-1; size: .; CDR3: CATSQGGTTEAFF; DNA: TGTGCCACCAGTCAAGGGGGGACCACTGAAGCTTTCTTT
D: .; V: TRBV1; length: 14; J: TRBJ2-3; size: .; CDR3: CTSSIRRGRRTQYF; DNA: TGCACCAGCAGCATTCGAAGGGGGCGGCGTACGCAGTATTTT
D: .; V: TRBV6-5; length: 14; J: TRBJ1-5; size: .; CDR3: CATRQGTFNQPQHF; DNA: TGTGCCACTCGTCAGGGGACCTTCAATCAGCCCCAGCATTTT
D: .; V: TRBV27; length: 13; J: TRBJ2-6; size: few; CDR3: CASSLDVANVLTF; DNA: TGTGCCAGCAGTTTGGATGTGGCCAACGTCCTGACTTTC
D: .; V: TRBV2; length: 11; J: TRBJ2-3; size: .; CDR3: CASSEGVTQYF; DNA: TGTGCCAGCAGTGAGGGTGTGACGCAGTATTTT
D: .; V: TRBV2; length: 11; J: TRBJ1-1; size: few; CDR3: CASSRDKVGFF; DNA: TGTGCCAGCAGTAGGGACAAAGTCGGTTTCTTT
D: .; V: TRBV18; length: 16; J: TRBJ1-1; size: few; CDR3: CASSPLRIDRNTEAFF; DNA: TGTGCCAGCTCACCTCTCCGAATCGACAGGAACACTGAAGCTTTCTTT
D: .; V: TRBV29-1; length: 14; J: TRBJ2-1; size: .; CDR3: CSVGLASTYNEQFF; DNA: TGCAGCGTTGGGTTGGCATCGACCTACAATGAGCAGTTCTTC
D: TRBD1; V: TRBV7-2; length: 15; J: TRBJ1-4; size: .; CDR3: CASSSTTGATEKLFF; DNA: TGTGCCAGCAGCTCGACGACAGGGGCGACTGAAAAACTGTTTTTT
D: .; V: TRBV10-3; length: 12; J: TRBJ2-7; size: .; CDR3: CAISETGYEQYF; DNA: TGTGCCATCAGTGAGACAGGCTACGAGCAGTACTTC
D: .; V: TRBV19; length: 13; J: TRBJ1-1; size: .; CDR3: CASGTTGGTEAFF; DNA: TGTGCCAGCGGTACCACGGGGGGCACTGAAGCTTTCTTT
D: TRBD1; V: TRBV13; length: 14; J: TRBJ2-7; size: few; CDR3: CASSLVGTGTEQYF; DNA: TGTGCCAGCAGCTTAGTTGGGACAGGGACCGAGCAGTACTTC
D: .; V: TRBV2; length: 19; J: TRBJ2-6; size: .; CDR3: CASSEAPWGSRAGANVLTF; DNA: TGTGCCAGCAGTGAAGCGCCATGGGGCAGTCGGGCTGGGGCCAACGTCCTGACTTTC
D: TRBD1; V: TRBV30; length: 13; J: TRBJ1-2; size: .; CDR3: CAWEGQLNYGYTF; DNA: TGTGCCTGGGAGGGACAGCTAAACTATGGCTACACCTTC
D: TRBD1; V: TRBV11-2; length: 16; J: TRBJ2-2; size: .; CDR3: CASSFQGATPIGELFF; DNA: TGTGCCAGCAGCTTCCAGGGGGCCACACCGATCGGGGAGCTGTTTTTT
D: .; V: TRBV14; length: 13; J: TRBJ2-2; size: .; CDR3: CASKRMNTGELFF; DNA: TGTGCCAGCAAGAGGATGAACACCGGGGAGCTGTTTTTT
D: .; V: TRBV6-5; length: 12; J: TRBJ2-3; size: .; CDR3: CASSSLPDTQYF; DNA: TGTGCCAGCAGTAGCCTCCCAGATACGCAGTATTTT
D: TRBD2; V: TRBV5-1; length: 16; J: TRBJ2-5; size: .; CDR3: CASSTLTSGVGETQYF; DNA: TGCGCCAGCAGCACACTGACTAGCGGGGTAGGAGAGACCCAGTACTTC
D: .; V: TRBV6-5; length: 14; J: TRBJ2-5; size: .; CDR3: CASRSYGVQETQYF; DNA: TGTGCCAGCAGATCGTACGGGGTTCAAGAGACCCAGTACTTC
D: TRBD1; V: TRBV2; length: 15; J: TRBJ1-5; size: few; CDR3: CASRRGTGQNQPQHF; DNA: TGTGCCAGCAGACGCGGGACAGGGCAGAATCAGCCCCAGCATTTT
D: TRBD1; V: TRBV25-1; length: 14; J: TRBJ1-4; size: once; CDR3: CASSKTGDREKLFF; DNA: TGTGCCAGCAGTAAGACAGGGGATCGGGAAAAACTGTTTTTT
D: .; V: TRBV7-6; length: 16; J: TRBJ2-7; size: .; CDR3: CASSLAGGQIAHEQYF; DNA: TGTGCCAGCAGCTTAGCGGGGGGACAGATTGCCCACGAGCAGTACTTC
D: .; V: TRBV5-1; length: 13; J: TRBJ1-1; size: .; CDR3: CASSLDALAEAFF; DNA: TGCGCCAGCAGCTTGGACGCCCTCGCTGAAGCTTTCTTT
D: .; V: TRBV15; length: 12; J: TRBJ1-2; size: .; CDR3: CATSREAYGYTF; DNA: TGTGCCACCAGCAGAGAGGCGTATGGCTACACCTTC
D: .; V: TRBV4-2; length: 15; J: TRBJ2-3; size: .; CDR3: CASSPSGSGQNTQYF; DNA: TGTGCCAGCAGCCCGTCTGGGTCAGGCCAAAATACGCAGTATTTT
D: TRBD2; V: TRBV4-2; length: 17; J: TRBJ2-5; size: .; CDR3: CATSLGLAGGGQETQYF; DNA: TGTGCCACCTCCCTTGGGCTAGCGGGGGGCGGGCAAGAGACCCAGTACTTC
D: .; V: TRBV19; length: 14; J: TRBJ1-5; size: few; CDR3: CASKERLSNQPQHF; DNA: TGTGCCAGTAAGGAACGGCTTAGCAATCAGCCCCAGCATTTT
D: .; V: TRBV5-1; length: 11; J: TRBJ2-7; size: .; CDR3: CASSLEGEQYF; DNA: TGCGCCAGCAGCTTGGAGGGGGAGCAGTACTTC
D: .; V: TRBV30; length: 12; J: TRBJ1-6; size: .; CDR3: CAWSPVGSPLHF; DNA: TGTGCCTGGAGCCCGGTCGGTTCACCCCTCCACTTT
D: .; V: TRBV23-1; length: 16; J: TRBJ2-5; size: .; CDR3: CASSQSWHLRQETQYF; DNA: TGCGCCAGCAGTCAATCGTGGCACCTCCGCCAAGAGACCCAGTACTTC
D: .; V: TRBV7-9; length: 12; J: TRBJ1-6; size: .; CDR3: CASSPAGSPLHF; DNA: TGTGCCAGCAGCCCCGCCGGCTCACCCCTCCACTTT
D: .; V: TRBV15; length: 14; J: TRBJ1-2; size: .; CDR3: CATSSRAPLGGYTF; DNA: TGTGCCACCAGCAGCAGGGCCCCGCTGGGCGGCTACACCTTC
D: .; V: TRBV10-3; length: 14; J: TRBJ1-1; size: .; CDR3: CAISGVGEGTEAFF; DNA: TGTGCCATCAGTGGGGTCGGGGAAGGCACTGAAGCTTTCTTT
D: .; V: TRBV30; length: 12; J: TRBJ1-2; size: .; CDR3: CAWSGGNYGYTF; DNA: TGTGCCTGGAGTGGGGGCAACTATGGCTACACCTTC
D: TRBD1; V: TRBV29-1; length: 14; J: TRBJ2-1; size: .; CDR3: CSAGTGGIKNEQFF; DNA: TGCAGCGCCGGGACAGGAGGAATAAAAAATGAGCAGTTCTTC
D: TRBD1; V: TRBV30; length: 14; J: TRBJ1-4; size: once; CDR3: CAWSRTGIRLELFF; DNA: TGTGCCTGGAGTCGGACAGGGATTCGGTTAGAACTGTTTTTT
D: TRBD2; V: TRBV5-1; length: 17; J: TRBJ2-5; size: .; CDR3: CASSARTRSGGRETQYF; DNA: TGCGCCAGCAGCGCCCGGACCAGGAGCGGGGGACGAGAGACCCAGTACTTC
D: TRBD2; V: TRBV9; length: 18; J: TRBJ2-1; size: .; CDR3: CASSVGPRLAGGYNEQFF; DNA: TGTGCCAGCAGCGTAGGTCCCAGACTAGCGGGGGGGTACAATGAGCAGTTCTTC
D: .; V: TRBV11-3; length: 13; J: TRBJ2-7; size: .; CDR3: CASSFPGSYEQYF; DNA: TGTGCCAGCAGCTTCCCCGGCTCCTACGAGCAGTACTTC
D: .; V: TRBV27; length: 13; J: TRBJ2-5; size: few; CDR3: CASSPYHQETQYF; DNA: TGTGCCAGCAGTCCCTACCACCAAGAGACCCAGTACTTC
D: .; V: TRBV30; length: 14; J: TRBJ1-2; size: .; CDR3: CAWSVTWEGRGYTF; DNA: TGTGCCTGGAGTGTAACCTGGGAGGGACGTGGCTACACCTTC
D: TRBD1; V: TRBV2; length: 15; J: TRBJ1-1; size: .; CDR3: CARQKDRGRVTEAFF; DNA: TGTGCCAGACAGAAGGACAGGGGGCGGGTCACTGAAGCTTTCTTT
D: .; V: TRBV9; length: 15; J: TRBJ1-2; size: .; CDR3: CASSVSPGMEYGYTF; DNA: TGTGCCAGCAGCGTGTCCCCGGGGATGGAGTATGGCTACACCTTC
D: .; V: TRBV6-5; length: 16; J: TRBJ2-5; size: .; CDR3: CASSYSGLRLSETQYF; DNA: TGTGCCAGCAGTTACTCGGGTCTGCGGCTCTCAGAGACCCAGTACTTC
D: TRBD2; V: TRBV29-1; length: 15; J: TRBJ2-7; size: .; CDR3: CSVAGSPGLTYEQYF; DNA: TGCAGCGTCGCGGGCTCCCCGGGACTAACCTACGAGCAGTACTTC
D: .; V: TRBV29-1; length: 13; J: TRBJ2-2; size: few; CDR3: CSVGVENTGELFF; DNA: TGCAGCGTTGGGGTGGAAAACACCGGGGAGCTGTTTTTT
D: .; V: TRBV9; length: 16; J: TRBJ1-2; size: once; CDR3: CASSVAGSESNYGYTF; DNA: TGTGCCAGCAGCGTAGCTGGAAGCGAGTCTAACTATGGCTACACCTTC
D: .; V: TRBV2; length: 12; J: TRBJ2-3; size: .; CDR3: CASSSHTDTQYF; DNA: TGTGCCAGCAGCTCCCATACAGATACGCAGTATTTT